A single sample gave rise to the 25 T cell receptor beta chains below, sequenced in a study of CD8+ T cells in alopecia areata. The treatment is: oral pan-JAK inhibitor, 5-10 mg twice daily. In each case, RNA was isolated and then reverse transcribed into cDNA as the sequencing template. Repertoires were generated with immunoSEQ multiplex PCR, while TCRdb's copy carries only in-frame clones and drops some. Counted here are around 200,000 clones, roughly 50% occurring once; the ten biggest clones make up over 10%. The specimen comprised CD8+ T cells sorted from blood, sampled at week 24, from a patient treated with tofacitinib. These receptors were taken from a human donor with alopecia areata.

This chain links TRBV7-3 with TRBJ1-1; TRBD1 matches at 8 bases. The V gene's germline CDR1 is SGHTA and CDR2 FQGTGA. CDR3 length equals 15 residues. With V trimmed by 5 bases and J by 4 bases, 9 bases remained unmatched. The DNA for the CDR3 is TGTGCCAGCAGCCTCCGACAGGGGTTGGGCACTGAAGCTTTCTTT. This gives the protein CASSLRQGLGTEAFF.

V and J are TRBV7-9 and TRBJ2-5; 8 bases fit TRBD1. Gene TRBJ2-7 matches the end of the DNA better, so the J call may be wrong. Germline-derived CDR1 and CDR2 are SEHNR and FQNEAQ (reference sequence). The CDR3 is made up of 15 amino acids. The CDR3 reads CASSQSEQGENEQYF. The DNA of the CDR3 is TGTGCCAGCAGCCAAAGCGAACAGGGGGAGAACGAGCAGTACTTC.

This clone was detected a few times. The V and J genes are TRBV5-6 and TRBJ1-1; D is unclear. The V gene's germline CDR1 is SGHDT and CDR2 YYEEEE. The V and J ends lost 4 bases and 3 bases respectively, with 13 bases between them. This CDR3 region has 14 residues. CDR3 region: CASSPGWGDTEAFF. The CDR3 DNA reads TGTGCCAGCAGCCCCGGCTGGGGTGACACTGAAGCTTTCTTT.

This clone was recorded once. The chain has TRBV9 and TRBJ2-7; TRBD1 is a possible D gene (5 bases). The CDR3 covers 14 residues. V was cut by 0 bases and J by 4 bases, with 11 bases left in between. Looked up from germline, CDR1 is SGDLS and CDR2 is YYNGEE. CDR3 sequence reads: CASSVAASGYEQYF. CDR3 sequence (DNA): TGTGCCAGCAGCGTAGCCGCCTCAGGGTACGAGCAGTACTTC.

The J gene is TRBJ2-3, the V gene TRBV30; D possibly corresponds to TRBD2 (7 bases). V lost 3 bases and J 6 bases, leaving 22 bases between the germline ends. Germline-derived CDR1 and CDR2 are GTSNPN and SVGIG (reference sequence). The CDR3 spans 16 residues. The CDR3 here is CAWSEETGGRGDTQYF. The CDR3 nucleotides are TGTGCCTGGAGCGAGGAAACGGGGGGCCGGGGGGATACGCAGTATTTT.

The chain uses TRBV29-1 and TRBJ2-3; a possible D gene is TRBD1 (6 bases). The CDR3 contains 13 residues. Per germline, CDR1 SQVTM and CDR2 ANQGSEA. V gave up 6 bases and J gave up 6 bases, with 16 bases separating them. The CDR3 protein is CSVPWGTLDTQYF. The CDR3 nucleotides read TGCAGCGTCCCGTGGGGGACACTTGATACGCAGTATTTT.

This clone was seen just once. This chain uses TRBV30 with TRBJ1-2; TRBD1 matches 8 bases. Unmatched junction bases numbered 12, after V lost 5 bases and J lost 7 bases. This CDR3 comprises 14 residues. Germline-derived CDR1 and CDR2 are GTSNPN and SVGIG (reference sequence). CDR3 bases: TGTGCCTGGGGAAACCAGGGGGCGGAGAGTGGCTACACCTTC. It is translated as CAWGNQGAESGYTF.

The J gene is TRBJ1-1, the V gene TRBV6-6; D might be TRBD1 (6 bases). In germline, CDR1 is MNHNY, CDR2 SVGAGI (reference sequence). This CDR3 contains 14 residues. V gave up 6 bases and J gave up 3 bases, with 14 bases separating them. CDR3 amino acids: CASSDVRGDTEAFF. The CDR3 DNA reads as TGTGCCAGCAGCGACGTAAGGGGGGACACTGAAGCTTTCTTT.

The chain joins TRBV9 to TRBJ2-3, with D perhaps assigned TRBD1 or TRBD2 (5 bases each). The CDR3 has 13 residues. CDR1 is SGDLS, CDR2 YYNGEE, per germline. Trimming stripped 3 bases from V and 6 bases from J, with 11 bases between. CDR3 sequence reads: CASSGGWEDTQYF. CDR3 nucleotide sequence: TGTGCCAGCAGCGGGGGCTGGGAGGATACGCAGTATTTT.

A note on this clone: This specimen includes other DNA sequences encoding the same CDR3. The J gene is TRBJ1-1, the V gene TRBV30; D call uncertain. The CDR3 loop spans 11 amino acids. Germline CDR1 is GTSNPN and CDR2 is SVGIG (reference sequence). Trimming stripped 0 bases from V and 4 bases from J, with 3 bases between. CDR3 residues: CAWSVGTEAFF. CDR3 bases: TGTGCCTGGAGTGTAGGCACTGAAGCTTTCTTT.

The gene calls are TRBV30 and TRBJ2-7; D may be TRBD1 (5 bases). V lost 1 base and J lost 2, with 21 bases in between. Per germline, CDR1 GTSNPN and CDR2 SVGIG (reference sequence). The CDR3 has 17 amino acids. Here the CDR3 DNA reads TGTGCCTGGAGTGGCACTCTAGACAGCAAACCTACCTACGAGCAGTACTTC. This sequence encodes CAWSGTLDSKPTYEQYF. Complete variable domain (other parts from reference TRBV30 and TRBJ2-7): SQTIHQWPATLVQPVGSPLSLECTVEGTSNPNLYWYRQAAGRGLQLLFYSVGIGQISSEVPQNLSASRPQDRQFILSSKKLLLSDSGFYLCAWSGTLDSKPTYEQYFGPGTRLTVT.

This clone turned up a few times. The chain has TRBV15 and TRBJ2-5; 7 bases map to TRBD2. The ends lost 3 bases at V and 2 bases at J; junction bases unmatched: 6. The length of the CDR3 is 15 residues. CDR1 is LNHNV and CDR2 is YYDKDF in the germline V gene (reference sequence). The CDR3 protein is CATSSGRGLQETQYF. For the CDR3, the DNA is TGTGCCACCAGCAGCGGGCGGGGGTTACAAGAGACCCAGTACTTC.

The chain is built from TRBV2 and TRBJ2-7; D might be TRBD1 (6 bases). There are 13 residues in the CDR3. The germline V gene has CDR1 SNHLY and CDR2 FYNNEI. Between the trimmed V and J ends, which lost 8 bases and 3 bases, there was a span of 14 bases. The CDR3 DNA reads TGTGCCAGCGGATCAGGACAGAACTACGAGCAGTACTTC. Translated, it gives CASGSGQNYEQYF. The full variable domain, completed using reference TRBV2 and TRBJ2-7, is EPEVTQTPSHQVTQMGQEVILRCVPISNHLYFYWYRQILGQKVEFLVSFYNNEISEKSEIFDDQFSVERPDGSNFTLKIRSTKLEDSAMYFCASGSGQNYEQYFGPGTRLTVT.

The V and J genes are TRBV7-3 and TRBJ1-2; D is uncertain. V shed 1 base and J shed 4 bases, with 19 bases lying between them. Germline V CDR1 and CDR2: SGHTA, FQGTGA. This CDR3 has 17 amino acids. The CDR3 spells CASSLSPSPGNSYGYTF. The CDR3 nucleotides are TGTGCCAGCAGCTTAAGCCCCTCCCCGGGCAATAGCTATGGCTACACCTTC.

This clone appeared once. The gene calls are TRBV12-5 and TRBJ2-7, with D perhaps assigned TRBD1 or TRBD2 (5 bases each). Trimming shortened V by 6 bases and J by 2 bases, and 11 bases separated the two germline ends. This CDR3 spans 13 amino acids. The germline gives CDR1 LGHNT, CDR2 FRNRAP. This CDR3 is CASGYRTPYEQYF. As DNA, the CDR3 is TGTGCTAGTGGCTACAGGACTCCCTACGAGCAGTACTTC.

CDR3 bases: TGCGCCAGCAGCCAAGATATTGGACAGGGATATGGCTACACCTTC. Amino acid sequence: CASSQDIGQGYGYTF. The rearrangement joins TRBV4-1 to TRBJ1-2, with TRBD1 matching 8 bases. V trimming: 0 bases; J trimming: 5 bases; junction bases outside the gene matches: 5. The CDR3 consists of 15 residues. Germline loops: CDR1 MGHRA, CDR2 YSYEKL.

V and J are TRBV2 and TRBJ2-4; D unresolved. V dropped 5 bases and J dropped 1 base, with 9 bases sitting between them. CDR1 SNHLY and CDR2 FYNNEI come from the germline V gene. The CDR3 consists of 14 residues. CDR3 amino acids: CASSSDSAKNIQYF. CDR3 DNA sequence: TGTGCCAGCAGTTCCGACTCGGCCAAAAACATTCAGTACTTC.

V gene TRBV5-6 combines with J gene TRBJ1-2; TRBD1 is a possible D gene (5 bases). V lost 0 bases and J 2 bases, leaving 8 bases between the germline ends. The CDR3 is 14 residues long. CDR1 and CDR2 (germline): SGHDT, YYEEEE. CDR3: CASSLEGSNYGYTF. In DNA form, the CDR3 reads TGTGCCAGCAGCTTGGAGGGGTCCAACTATGGCTACACCTTC. The whole variable domain, filled in from reference TRBV5-6 and TRBJ1-2, reads DAGVTQSPTHLIKTRGQQVTLRCSPKSGHDTVSWYQQALGQGPQFIFQYYEEEERQRGNFPDRFSGHQFPNYSSELNVNALLLGDSALYLCASSLEGSNYGYTFGSGTRLTVV.

This chain connects TRBV13 to TRBJ1-2, with no clear D. The V and J ends lost 4 bases and 0 bases respectively, with 12 bases between them. Looked up from germline, CDR1 is PRHDT and CDR2 is FYEKMQ (reference sequence). The CDR3 has 15 amino acids. The CDR3 loop is CASSSGSRPNYGYTF. CDR3 nucleotide sequence: TGTGCCAGCAGCTCGGGCTCCCGTCCTAACTATGGCTACACCTTC. Full variable domain (outside the CDR3, taken from reference TRBV13 and TRBJ1-2): AAGVIQSPRHLIKEKRETATLKCYPIPRHDTVYWYQQGPGQDPQFLISFYEKMQSDKGSIPDRFSAQQFSDYHSELNMSSLELGDSALYFCASSSGSRPNYGYTFGSGTRLTVV.

V is TRBV9 and J is TRBJ2-1; D might be TRBD2 (5 bases). CDR3 size: 12 residues. The V end was cut by 4 bases, the J end by 10 bases, with 12 bases between. Germline assignment: CDR1 SGDLS and CDR2 YYNGEE. The CDR3 sequence is CASSPNSGEQFF. CDR3 nucleotides: TGTGCCAGCAGCCCCAACTCGGGGGAGCAGTTCTTC.

The chain joins TRBV7-6 to TRBJ2-6; D ambiguous. In germline, CDR1 is SGHVS, CDR2 FNYEAQ. Trimming took off 6 bases at V and 0 bases at J, with 9 bases between the two ends. The CDR3 consists of 15 residues. The CDR3 sequence is CASSPDHSGANVLTF. CDR3 sequence (DNA): TGTGCCAGCAGTCCGGACCACTCTGGGGCCAACGTCCTGACTTTC. Combining the CDR3 with reference TRBV7-6 and TRBJ2-6 gives the whole variable domain GAGVSQSPRYKVTKRGQDVALRCDPISGHVSLYWYRQALGQGPEFLTYFNYEAQQDKSGLPNDRFSAERPEGSISTLTIQRTEQRDSAMYRCASSPDHSGANVLTFGAGSRLTVL.

This clone has just a few counts. The V call is TRBV2, the J call TRBJ1-4, with a weak D call TRBD1 (5 bases). Germline V lookup: CDR1 SNHLY, CDR2 FYNNEI. The CDR3 is 15 amino acids. Trimming removed 5 bases at V and 1 base at J, with 11 bases between. Written as DNA, the CDR3 is TGTGCCAGCAGTTATAGTGACAGAACTAATGAAAAACTGTTTTTT. Protein: CASSYSDRTNEKLFF.

The chain has TRBV19 and TRBJ2-1; unclear D gene. CDR1 LNHDA and CDR2 SQIVND come from the germline V gene (reference sequence). Deletions cut 1 base from V and 10 bases from J, with 8 bases between. The CDR3 consists of 12 residues. The CDR3 region has the DNA TGTGCCAGTAGTATAGGGGTTCACGAGCAGTTCTTC. The encoded protein is CASSIGVHEQFF.

CDR3 sequence reads: CASSSAIRRNTEAFF. CDR3 DNA sequence: TGTGCCAGCAGCTCGGCGATACGACGGAACACTGAAGCTTTCTTT. The chain employs TRBV11-2 and TRBJ1-1; D is ambiguous. The CDR3 runs to 15 residues. CDR1 is SGHAT and CDR2 is FQNNGV in the germline V gene. V was cut by 4 bases and J by 1 base, with 13 bases left in between.

This clone was observed a few times. The chain carries TRBV2 and TRBJ2-7; weak D call: TRBD1 (6 bases). The CDR3 loop spans 14 amino acids. V was cut by 4 bases and J by 0 bases, with 10 bases left in between. The germline CDR1 and CDR2 sequences are SNHLY and FYNNEI. The CDR3, as DNA: TGTGCCAGCAGTGTCAGGGGCCCCTCCTACGAGCAGTACTTC. This encodes CASSVRGPSYEQYF.